A single sample is the source of the 8 T cell receptor beta chains below, sequenced in a study of circulating tumor DNA in untreated peripheral T-cell lymphoma. This table comes from immunoSEQ multiplex PCR, and its TCRdb copy is limited to in-frame clones, with some not included. The sample yields about 10,000 clones, about 80% seen once. Input material: tumor tissue. Every receptor here comes from a human donor with peripheral T-cell lymphoma.

The chain links TRBV18 to TRBJ1-4; unclear D gene. V lost 5 bases to trimming and J lost 5 bases, with 9 bases between them. Looked up from germline, CDR1 is KGHSH and CDR2 is LQKENI. The CDR3 runs 13 residues. The CDR3 protein is CASSSGRNEKLFF. CDR3 sequence (DNA): TGTGCCAGCTCATCCGGACGGAATGAAAAACTGTTTTTT.

V is TRBV18 and J is TRBJ1-5; 7 bases are a match to TRBD1. V trimming: 5 bases; J trimming: 2 bases; junction bases outside the gene matches: 3. The CDR3 contains 14 residues. Germline CDR1 is KGHSH and CDR2 is LQKENI. CDR3 DNA sequence: TGTGCCAGCTCAGCTACAGGGGGCAATCAGCCCCAGCATTTT. Protein: CASSATGGNQPQHF.

This clone was seen just once. The V gene is TRBV15, the J gene TRBJ2-3; possibly TRBD1 for D (6 bases). With 0 bases removed from V and 2 bases from J, the gap between germline ends came to 9 bases. CDR1 is LNHNV, CDR2 YYDKDF, per germline (reference sequence). The CDR3 is 15 residues long. CDR3 coding DNA: TGTGCCACCAGCAGAGAGGGACACCTCACAGATACGCAGTATTTT. This translates into CATSREGHLTDTQYF.

This chain connects TRBV6-8 to TRBJ1-6; the D gene is possibly TRBD1 (6 bases). Germline assignment: CDR1 MNHGY and CDR2 SAAAGT. There are 13 residues in the CDR3. V was trimmed by 5 bases and J by 13 bases, leaving 15 bases between them. CDR3 sequence (DNA): TGTGCCAGCAGTCGGGCACAGGGTTCGCCCCTCCACTTT. The encoded protein is CASSRAQGSPLHF.

The chain uses TRBV12-5 and TRBJ2-5, with 7 bases fitting TRBD1. Germline lookup yields CDR1 LGHNT and CDR2 FRNRAP. The CDR3 covers 15 residues. Trimming at V came to 7 bases and at J to 6 bases, leaving 14 bases not matched to a gene. CDR3 nucleotide sequence: TGTGCTAGTGACCTATCCGAGACAGGGCAAAAGACCCAGTACTTC. Translating gives CASDLSETGQKTQYF.

The CDR3 is CASSLDGTEAFF. Written as DNA, the CDR3 is TGTGCCAGTAGTTTGGACGGGACTGAAGCTTTCTTT. This sequence joins TRBV19 and TRBJ1-1; D unclear. This CDR3 comprises 12 residues. In germline, CDR1 is LNHDA, CDR2 SQIVND (reference sequence). V lost 5 bases to trimming and J lost 5 bases, with 9 bases between them.

The chain links TRBV19 to TRBJ1-1, with 7 bases that match TRBD1. The trim removed 9 bases at V and 0 bases at J, leaving 13 bases unmatched. The CDR3 is 16 residues long. Germline V CDR1 and CDR2: LNHDA, SQIVND (reference sequence). The CDR3 here is CARGDRPFAMNTEAFF. CDR3 coding DNA: TGTGCCAGGGGGGACAGACCTTTCGCTATGAACACTGAAGCTTTCTTT.

The gene calls are TRBV10-2 and TRBJ2-3; D is possibly TRBD1 (6 bases). The CDR3 sequence is 14 residues long. Germline-derived CDR1 and CDR2 are WSHSY and SAAADI. The ends were cut back, 9 bases at V and 3 bases at J, with 16 bases in the middle. CDR3 loop: CARPGHCQTDTQYF. The CDR3 DNA reads TGCGCCAGACCGGGACATTGCCAGACAGATACGCAGTATTTT.